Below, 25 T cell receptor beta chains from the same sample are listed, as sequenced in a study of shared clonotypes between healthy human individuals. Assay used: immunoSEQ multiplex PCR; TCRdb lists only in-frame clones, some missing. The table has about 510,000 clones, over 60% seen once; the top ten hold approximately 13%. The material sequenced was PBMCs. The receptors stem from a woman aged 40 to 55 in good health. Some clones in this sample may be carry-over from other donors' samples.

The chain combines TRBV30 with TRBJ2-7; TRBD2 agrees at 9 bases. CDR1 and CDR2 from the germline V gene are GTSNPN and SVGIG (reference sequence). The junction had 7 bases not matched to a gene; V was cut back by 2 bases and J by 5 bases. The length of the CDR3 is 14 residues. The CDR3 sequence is CAWSFSGSRDEQYF. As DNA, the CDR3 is TGTGCCTGGAGTTTTAGCGGGAGTCGTGACGAGCAGTACTTC. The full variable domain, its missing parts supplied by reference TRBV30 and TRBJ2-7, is SQTIHQWPATLVQPVGSPLSLECTVEGTSNPNLYWYRQAAGRGLQLLFYSVGIGQISSEVPQNLSASRPQDRQFILSSKKLLLSDSGFYLCAWSFSGSRDEQYFGPGTRLTVT.

The CDR3 loop is CASSENKNTEAFF. The CDR3 DNA sequence: TGTGCCAGCAGCGAAAACAAGAACACTGAAGCTTTCTTT. The V gene is TRBV7-3, the J gene TRBJ1-1; D is ambiguous. Germline V CDR1 and CDR2: SGHTA, FQGTGA. Between the trimmed V and J ends, which lost 5 bases and 1 base, there was a span of 8 bases. There are 13 residues in the CDR3.

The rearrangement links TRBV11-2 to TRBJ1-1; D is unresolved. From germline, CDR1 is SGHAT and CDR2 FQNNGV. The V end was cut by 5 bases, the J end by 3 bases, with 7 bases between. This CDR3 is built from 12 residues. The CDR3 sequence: CASSPRYTEAFF. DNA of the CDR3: TGTGCCAGCAGCCCGAGGTACACTGAAGCTTTCTTT.

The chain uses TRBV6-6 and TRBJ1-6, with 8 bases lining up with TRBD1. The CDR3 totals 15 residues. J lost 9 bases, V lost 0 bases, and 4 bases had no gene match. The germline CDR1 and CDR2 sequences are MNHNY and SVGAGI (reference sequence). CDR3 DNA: TGTGCCAGCAGTTACTCACAGGGGGAGGGTTCACCCCTCCACTTT. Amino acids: CASSYSQGEGSPLHF.

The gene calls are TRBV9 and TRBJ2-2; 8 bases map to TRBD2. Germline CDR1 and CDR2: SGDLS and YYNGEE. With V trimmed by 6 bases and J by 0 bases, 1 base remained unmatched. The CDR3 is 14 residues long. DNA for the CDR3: TGTGCCAGCAAGACTAGCGCGAACACCGGGGAGCTGTTTTTT. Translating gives CASKTSANTGELFF.

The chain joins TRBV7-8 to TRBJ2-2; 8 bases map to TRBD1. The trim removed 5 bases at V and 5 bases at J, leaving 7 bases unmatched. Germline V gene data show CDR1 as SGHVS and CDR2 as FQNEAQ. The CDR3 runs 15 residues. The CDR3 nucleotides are TGTGCCAGCAGCCCCCGGACAGGGAATACCGGGGAGCTGTTTTTT. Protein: CASSPRTGNTGELFF.

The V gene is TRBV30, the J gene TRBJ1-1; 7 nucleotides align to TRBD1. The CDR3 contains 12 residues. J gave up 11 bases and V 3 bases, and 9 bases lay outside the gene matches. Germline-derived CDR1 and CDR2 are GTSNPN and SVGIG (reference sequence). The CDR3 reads CAWSLTGARAFF. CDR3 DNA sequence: TGTGCCTGGAGCCTTACAGGGGCTAGGGCTTTCTTT. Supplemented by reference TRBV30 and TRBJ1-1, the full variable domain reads SQTIHQWPATLVQPVGSPLSLECTVEGTSNPNLYWYRQAAGRGLQLLFYSVGIGQISSEVPQNLSASRPQDRQFILSSKKLLLSDSGFYLCAWSLTGARAFFGQGTRLTVV.

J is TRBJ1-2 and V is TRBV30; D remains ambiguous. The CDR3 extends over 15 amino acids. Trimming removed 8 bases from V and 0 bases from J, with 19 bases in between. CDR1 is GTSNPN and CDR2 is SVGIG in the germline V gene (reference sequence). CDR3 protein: CASIRYGTSNYGYTF. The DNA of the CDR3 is TGTGCCAGCATTAGGTATGGTACATCTAACTATGGCTACACCTTC.

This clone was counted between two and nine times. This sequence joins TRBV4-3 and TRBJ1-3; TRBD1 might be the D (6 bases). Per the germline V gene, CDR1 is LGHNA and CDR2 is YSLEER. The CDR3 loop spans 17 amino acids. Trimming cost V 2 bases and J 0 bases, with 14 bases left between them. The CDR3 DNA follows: TGCGCCAGCAGCCAACAACCCACAGGGCCCTCTGGAAACACCATATATTTT. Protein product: CASSQQPTGPSGNTIYF.

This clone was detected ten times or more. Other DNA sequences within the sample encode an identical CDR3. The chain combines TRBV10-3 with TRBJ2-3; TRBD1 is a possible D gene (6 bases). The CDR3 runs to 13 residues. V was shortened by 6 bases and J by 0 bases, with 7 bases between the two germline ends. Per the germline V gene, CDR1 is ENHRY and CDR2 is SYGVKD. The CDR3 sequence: CAISRGSTDTQYF. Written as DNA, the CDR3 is TGTGCCATCAGCAGGGGCAGCACAGATACGCAGTATTTT.

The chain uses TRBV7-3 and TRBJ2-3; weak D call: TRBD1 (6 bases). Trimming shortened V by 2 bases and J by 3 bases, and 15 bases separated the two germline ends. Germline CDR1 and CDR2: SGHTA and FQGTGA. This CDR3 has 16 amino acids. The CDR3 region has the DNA TGTGCCAGCAGCTTATTAGGGGGTGTCACTACAGATACGCAGTATTTT. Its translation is CASSLLGGVTTDTQYF.

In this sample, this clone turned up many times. In DNA, the CDR3 is TGTGCCAGCAGCCCAAACCCGACCAATGAGCAGTTCTTC. Its translation: CASSPNPTNEQFF. The chain recombines TRBV7-9 with TRBJ2-1; D is unresolved. The germline V gene has CDR1 SEHNR and CDR2 FQNEAQ (reference sequence). The CDR3 has 13 amino acids. V lost 5 bases and J 6 bases, leaving 11 bases between the germline ends.

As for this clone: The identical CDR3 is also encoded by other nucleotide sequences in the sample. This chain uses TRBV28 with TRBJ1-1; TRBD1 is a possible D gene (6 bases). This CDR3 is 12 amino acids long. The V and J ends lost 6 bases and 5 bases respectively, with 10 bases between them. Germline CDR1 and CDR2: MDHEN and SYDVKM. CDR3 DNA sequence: TGTGCCAGCAGGTCAGGGGTTACTGAAGCTTTCTTT. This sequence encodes CASRSGVTEAFF.

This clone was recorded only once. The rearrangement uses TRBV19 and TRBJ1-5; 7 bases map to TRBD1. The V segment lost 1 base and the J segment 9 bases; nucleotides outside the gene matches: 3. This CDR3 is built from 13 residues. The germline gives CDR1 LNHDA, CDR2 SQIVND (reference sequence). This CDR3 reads CASSIGQGRPQHF. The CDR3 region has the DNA TGTGCCAGTAGTATAGGACAGGGCCGGCCCCAGCATTTT. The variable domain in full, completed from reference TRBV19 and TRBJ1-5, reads DGGITQSPKYLFRKEGQNVTLSCEQNLNHDAMYWYRQDPGQGLRLIYYSQIVNDFQKGDIAEGYSVSREKKESFPLTVTSAQKNPTAFYLCASSIGQGRPQHFGDGTRLSIL.

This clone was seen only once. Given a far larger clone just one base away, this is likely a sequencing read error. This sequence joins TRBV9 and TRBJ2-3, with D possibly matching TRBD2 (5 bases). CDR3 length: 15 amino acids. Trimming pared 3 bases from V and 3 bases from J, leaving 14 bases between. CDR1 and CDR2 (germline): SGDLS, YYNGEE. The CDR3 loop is CASSALEGLTDTQYF. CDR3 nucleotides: TGTGCCAGCAGCGCGTTAGAGGGCCTGACAGATACGCAGTATTTT.

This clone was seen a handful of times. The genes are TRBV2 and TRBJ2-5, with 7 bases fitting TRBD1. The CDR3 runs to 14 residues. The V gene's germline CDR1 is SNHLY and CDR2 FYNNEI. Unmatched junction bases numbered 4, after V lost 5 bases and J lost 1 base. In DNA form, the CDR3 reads TGTGCCAGCAGTAAGGGGACAGTCCAAGAGACCCAGTACTTC. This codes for CASSKGTVQETQYF.

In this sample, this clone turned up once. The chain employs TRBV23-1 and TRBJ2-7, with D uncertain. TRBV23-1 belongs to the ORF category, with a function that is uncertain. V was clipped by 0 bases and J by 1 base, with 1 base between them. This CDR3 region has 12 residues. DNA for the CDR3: TGCGCCAGCAGTCAATCTTCCTACGAGCAGTACTTC. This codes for CASSQSSYEQYF.

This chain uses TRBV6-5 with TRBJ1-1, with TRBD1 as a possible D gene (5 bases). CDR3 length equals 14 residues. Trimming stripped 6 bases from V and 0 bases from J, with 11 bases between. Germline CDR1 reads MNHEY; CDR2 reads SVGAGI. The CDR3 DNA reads TGTGCCAGCAGCCAGCCAGGGCTGAACACTGAAGCTTTCTTT. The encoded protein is CASSQPGLNTEAFF.

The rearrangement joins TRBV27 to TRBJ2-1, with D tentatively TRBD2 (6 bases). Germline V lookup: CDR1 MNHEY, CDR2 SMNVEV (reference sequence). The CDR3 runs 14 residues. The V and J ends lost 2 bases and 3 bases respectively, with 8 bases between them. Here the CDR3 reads CASSLAGYYNEQFF. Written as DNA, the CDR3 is TGTGCCAGCAGTTTAGCGGGGTACTACAATGAGCAGTTCTTC.

The CDR3 protein is CASSPTSGSETQYF. The CDR3 bases are TGTGCCAGCAGCCCGACTAGCGGGAGTGAGACCCAGTACTTC. This chain connects TRBV11-1 to TRBJ2-5; 12 nucleotides align to TRBD2. The CDR3 has 14 amino acids. Germline loops: CDR1 SGHAT, CDR2 FQDESV (reference sequence). The J segment lost 5 bases and the V segment lost 5 bases, leaving 3 bases of the junction unmatched. The whole variable domain, remainder taken from reference TRBV11-1 and TRBJ2-5, is EAEVAQSPRYKITEKSQAVAFWCDPISGHATLYWYRQILGQGPELLVQFQDESVVDDSQLPKDRFSAERLKGVDSTLKIQPAELGDSAMYLCASSPTSGSETQYFGPGTRLLVL.

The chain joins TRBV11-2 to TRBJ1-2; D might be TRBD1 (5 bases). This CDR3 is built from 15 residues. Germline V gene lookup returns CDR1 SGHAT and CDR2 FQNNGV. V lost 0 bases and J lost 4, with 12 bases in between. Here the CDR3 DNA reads TGTGCCAGCAGCTTAGATGGGCCGCAGGGCTATGGCTACACCTTC. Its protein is CASSLDGPQGYGYTF.

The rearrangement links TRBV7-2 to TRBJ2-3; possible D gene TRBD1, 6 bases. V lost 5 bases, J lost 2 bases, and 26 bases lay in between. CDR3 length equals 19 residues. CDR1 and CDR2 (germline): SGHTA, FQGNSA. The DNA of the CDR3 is TGTGCCAGCAGCGGTAGGACAGTTAGTTTGACCCGATCCACAGATACGCAGTATTTT. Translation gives CASSGRTVSLTRSTDTQYF.

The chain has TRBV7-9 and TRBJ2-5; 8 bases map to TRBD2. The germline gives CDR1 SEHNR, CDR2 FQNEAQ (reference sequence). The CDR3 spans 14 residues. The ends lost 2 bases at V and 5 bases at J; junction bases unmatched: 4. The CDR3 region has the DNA TGTGCCAGCAGCTTAACGTCGGGAGGGGAGACCCAGTACTTC. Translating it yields CASSLTSGGETQYF.

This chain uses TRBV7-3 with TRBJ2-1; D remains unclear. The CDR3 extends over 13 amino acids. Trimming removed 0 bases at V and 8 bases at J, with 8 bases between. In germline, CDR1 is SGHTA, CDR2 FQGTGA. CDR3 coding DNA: TGTGCCAGCAGCTTAACGTGGGATGATGAGCAGTTCTTC. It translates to CASSLTWDDEQFF.

The CDR3 here is CATSRDPPGTLSVAKNIQYF. DNA for the CDR3: TGTGCCACCAGCAGAGATCCCCCGGGGACACTGTCGGTTGCCAAAAACATTCAGTACTTC. The chain combines TRBV15 with TRBJ2-4, with TRBD1 as a possible D gene (6 bases). Germline V gives CDR1 LNHNV, CDR2 YYDKDF (reference sequence). This CDR3 comprises 20 residues. V lost 0 bases and J lost 1, with 22 bases in between.